Presented here are 30 T cell receptor beta chains from one specimen sequenced in a study of blood T cell repertoires in COVID-19. Assay used: immunoSEQ multiplex PCR; TCRdb lists only in-frame clones, some missing. The repertoire consists of roughly 140,000 clones, with around four fifths occurring once and the leading ten covering about 39%. Sequencing was carried out using peripheral blood. The receptors here all came from a human donor in a cohort sampled during active COVID-19.

This chain links TRBV6-5 with TRBJ1-5, with D tentatively TRBD1 (6 bases). CDR1 and CDR2 (germline): MNHEY, SVGAGI. The CDR3 spans 14 residues. V lost 5 bases and J 7 bases, leaving 15 bases between the germline ends. The CDR3 loop is CASSPRGARQPQHF. CDR3 DNA: TGTGCCAGCAGTCCACGGGGGGCCAGACAGCCCCAGCATTTT.

This clone was recorded once. This chain links TRBV6-7 with TRBJ1-4; D perhaps matches TRBD1 (6 bases). TRBV6-7 is an ORF, with its function uncertain. V was shortened by 5 bases and J by 0 bases, with 25 bases between the two germline ends. This CDR3 has 20 amino acids. The CDR3 region is CASSRIHRQDRLATNEKLFF. The CDR3 DNA is TGTGCCAGCAGTCGGATACACCGACAGGATCGACTTGCAACTAATGAAAAACTGTTTTTT.

V usage is TRBV11-2 and J usage is TRBJ2-7; 8 nucleotides align to TRBD2. Losses at the gene ends were 3 bases for V and 1 base for J; bases not matched to a gene: 11. CDR1 and CDR2 (germline): SGHAT, FQNNGV. The CDR3 extends over 17 amino acids. The CDR3 nucleotides are TGTGCCAGCAGCTTCTCCGGACTAGCACCCGTTTCCTACGAGCAGTACTTC. It codes for CASSFSGLAPVSYEQYF.

The rearrangement joins TRBV27 to TRBJ1-2; 7 positions match TRBD1. The CDR3 loop spans 14 amino acids. V shed 6 bases, J shed 5 bases, and the junction held 9 bases outside the gene matches. Germline V gene lookup returns CDR1 MNHEY and CDR2 SMNVEV (reference sequence). The CDR3 is CASRGGQTLYGYTF. CDR3 nucleotides: TGTGCCAGCAGGGGGGGACAGACTCTGTATGGCTACACCTTC.

The chain uses TRBV21-1 and TRBJ1-6; the table names TRBD1, a call not compared with the DNA. TRBV21-1 is a pseudogene. The CDR3 sequence is 15 residues long. In nucleotides, the CDR3 is TGTGCCAGCAGCGTCCGGGACAGGGTCAATTCACCCCTCCACTTT. This gives the protein CASSVRDRVNSPLHF.

The chain carries TRBV7-2 and TRBJ1-2; 12 bases map to TRBD1. V shed 5 bases, J shed 7 bases, and the junction held 8 bases outside the gene matches. This CDR3 has 15 amino acids. Germline assignment: CDR1 SGHTA and CDR2 FQGNSA. The CDR3 nucleotides are TGTGCCAGCAGCCCCCTGGGGACAGGGGGCGGTGGCTACACCTTC. This translates into CASSPLGTGGGGYTF.

V usage is TRBV18 and J usage is TRBJ1-3; 9 bases match TRBD1. The CDR3 runs to 16 residues. The germline gives CDR1 KGHSH, CDR2 LQKENI. The trim removed 3 bases at V and 2 bases at J, leaving 5 bases unmatched. CDR3 sequence: CASSPSRTGAGNTIYF. The CDR3 region has the DNA TGTGCCAGCTCACCCAGCCGGACAGGGGCTGGAAACACCATATATTTT.

The chain recombines TRBV6-5 with TRBJ2-2; 9 bases align to TRBD2. Trimming removed 0 bases from V and 6 bases from J; junction bases left unmatched: 5. The CDR3 contains 16 residues. Germline CDR1 MNHEY, CDR2 SVGAGI. CDR3 in DNA: TGTGCCAGCAGTTACTCGCCGCGGGGGGGCCCCGGGGAGCTGTTTTTT. The encoded protein is CASSYSPRGGPGELFF.

The chain recombines TRBV7-3 with TRBJ2-7, with D uncertain. V lost 0 bases and J lost 0, with 6 bases in between. Germline values: CDR1 SGHTA, CDR2 FQGTGA. The CDR3 runs 14 residues. The CDR3 nucleotides are TGTGCCAGCAGCTTAACGAGTGGCTCCTACGAGCAGTACTTC. It specifies CASSLTSGSYEQYF.

This sequence joins TRBV19 and TRBJ2-2, with no clear D. This CDR3 has 13 amino acids. Per the germline V gene, CDR1 is LNHDA and CDR2 is SQIVND (reference sequence). V dropped 7 bases and J dropped 1 base, with 7 bases sitting between them. The CDR3 sequence is CASTQKNTGELFF. CDR3 coding DNA: TGTGCCAGTACACAGAAGAACACCGGGGAGCTGTTTTTT.

This rearrangement joins TRBV5-1 to TRBJ2-1; 7 bases map to TRBD1. This CDR3 has 13 residues. Germline CDR1 and CDR2: SGHRS and YFSETQ. The J segment lost 8 bases and the V segment lost 2 bases, leaving 4 bases of the junction unmatched. CDR3 residues: CASSFRQGDEQFF. DNA for the CDR3: TGCGCCAGCAGCTTTCGACAGGGTGATGAGCAGTTCTTC.

This clone has a handful of counts. The chain carries TRBV3-1 (or the pseudogene TRBV3-2) and TRBJ1-4, with no clear D. The length of the CDR3 is 13 residues. CDR1 and CDR2 from the germline V gene are LGHDT and YNNKEL (reference sequence). With 4 bases removed from V and 8 bases from J, the gap between germline ends came to 11 bases. The DNA of the CDR3 is TGTGCCAGCAGCCTCTTAGGAGGGGAAAAACTGTTTTTT. This codes for CASSLLGGEKLFF.

The V and J genes are TRBV11-2 and TRBJ1-1; 7 bases map to TRBD1. The CDR3 has 15 residues. From germline, CDR1 is SGHAT and CDR2 FQNNGV. With V trimmed by 5 bases and J by 1 base, 7 bases remained unmatched. The CDR3 sequence is CASSVTTGRNTEAFF. CDR3 nucleotides: TGTGCCAGCAGCGTGACGACAGGGAGGAACACTGAAGCTTTCTTT.

Only one count was recorded for this clone. The rearrangement links TRBV5-5 to TRBJ1-6, with 9 bases fitting TRBD1. This CDR3 is 15 amino acids long. CDR1 and CDR2 (germline): SGHKS, YYEKEE (reference sequence). Trimming removed 1 base from V and 7 bases from J; junction bases left unmatched: 3. The CDR3 DNA sequence: TGTGCCAGCAGCTTGTTGGGACAGGGAAATTCACCCCTCCACTTT. It yields the protein CASSLLGQGNSPLHF.

The genes are TRBV4-3 and TRBJ1-2; D possibly corresponds to TRBD1 (6 bases). In germline, CDR1 is LGHNA, CDR2 YSLEER. The CDR3 consists of 15 residues. Trimming shortened V by 2 bases and J by 8 bases, and 18 bases separated the two germline ends. In DNA form, the CDR3 reads TGCGCCAGCAGCCAATCCCATCAATACAGGGTCGGCTACACCTTC. Translation gives CASSQSHQYRVGYTF.

The chain recombines TRBV19 with TRBJ1-2; TRBD1 matches at 9 bases. V dropped 4 bases and J dropped 2; count of bases not matched to a gene: 5. This CDR3 has 15 amino acids. Germline V gives CDR1 LNHDA, CDR2 SQIVND (reference sequence). DNA of the CDR3: TGTGCCAGTAGTAGCCGGGACAGGGCAAACTATGGCTACACCTTC. Its translation: CASSSRDRANYGYTF.

V gene TRBV7-8 combines with J gene TRBJ1-4, with D unresolved. The V and J ends lost 1 base and 3 bases respectively, with 12 bases between them. The CDR3 runs to 16 residues. The germline V gene has CDR1 SGHVS and CDR2 FQNEAQ. The chain's CDR3 is CASSLGARRANEKLFF. The CDR3 DNA sequence: TGTGCCAGCAGCTTAGGGGCCCGCCGCGCTAATGAAAAACTGTTTTTT.

The V gene is TRBV5-5, the J gene TRBJ2-2, with 9 positions matching TRBD1. Trimming at V came to 3 bases and at J to 4 bases, leaving 4 bases not matched to a gene. There are 15 residues in the CDR3. CDR1 and CDR2 from the germline V gene are SGHKS and YYEKEE (reference sequence). The DNA of the CDR3 is TGTGCCAGCAGCTGGGGACAGGGAGGCACCGGGGAGCTGTTTTTT. This codes for CASSWGQGGTGELFF.

This clone occurred a few times. The chain carries TRBV5-1 and TRBJ2-3, with D perhaps matching TRBD2 (6 bases). Trimming removed 3 bases from V and 2 bases from J, with 13 bases in between. The CDR3 is 15 amino acids. CDR1 and CDR2 (germline): SGHRS, YFSETQ. Written as DNA, the CDR3 is TGCGCCAGCAGCTGGAGGGGTGAAACCACAGATACGCAGTATTTT. Its translation is CASSWRGETTDTQYF.

The J gene is TRBJ2-4, the V gene TRBV30; TRBD1 matches 12 bases. Looked up from germline, CDR1 is GTSNPN and CDR2 is SVGIG (reference sequence). J was trimmed by 3 bases and V by 3 bases; bases with no gene match: 3. This CDR3 contains 15 residues. CDR3 in amino acids: CAWRGQGAGKNIQYF. In DNA form, the CDR3 reads TGTGCCTGGAGGGGACAGGGGGCCGGCAAAAACATTCAGTACTTC.

The chain combines TRBV11-3 with TRBJ2-7; no clear D gene. Germline loops: CDR1 SGHNT, CDR2 YENEEA. The CDR3 extends over 15 amino acids. With 5 bases removed from V and 1 base from J, the gap between germline ends came to 15 bases. CDR3 sequence reads: CASSPNGRLSYEQYF. CDR3 coding DNA: TGTGCCAGCAGCCCCAATGGGCGATTATCCTACGAGCAGTACTTC. Full variable domain (missing parts from reference TRBV11-3 and TRBJ2-7): EAGVVQSPRYKIIEKKQPVAFWCNPISGHNTLYWYLQNLGQGPELLIRYENEEAVDDSQLPKDRFSAERLKGVDSTLKIQPAELGDSAVYLCASSPNGRLSYEQYFGPGTRLTVT.

This chain connects TRBV7-9 to TRBJ1-4; a weak D match, TRBD1 (5 bases). This CDR3 comprises 18 residues. Trimming removed 5 bases from V and 1 base from J, with 20 bases in between. Germline loops: CDR1 SEHNR, CDR2 FQNEAQ (reference sequence). The CDR3 reads CASSRQTGGKRTNEKLFF. CDR3 DNA: TGTGCCAGCAGCCGCCAGACCGGGGGGAAAAGAACTAATGAAAAACTGTTTTTT.

Comment on this clone: Other DNA variants within this sample encode the same CDR3. The chain couples TRBV7-2 to TRBJ1-2; maybe TRBD1 (5 bases). V lost 5 bases and J 2 bases, leaving 9 bases between the germline ends. This CDR3 comprises 13 residues. Germline CDR1 is SGHTA and CDR2 is FQGNSA. CDR3 nucleotide sequence: TGTGCCAGCAGCCCTCAGGGCAACTATGGCTACACCTTC. Its protein product is CASSPQGNYGYTF.

The CDR3 here is CASSQRTPSTDTQYF. CDR3 nucleotide sequence: TGTGCCAGCAGCCAACGGACACCGAGCACAGATACGCAGTATTTT. The chain has TRBV11-2 and TRBJ2-3, with D maybe TRBD1 (5 bases). The CDR3 has 15 residues. Germline V lookup: CDR1 SGHAT, CDR2 FQNNGV. Trimming removed 5 bases from V and 0 bases from J, with 12 bases in between. Combining the CDR3 with reference TRBV11-2 and TRBJ2-3 gives the whole variable domain EAGVAQSPRYKIIEKRQSVAFWCNPISGHATLYWYQQILGQGPKLLIQFQNNGVVDDSQLPKDRFSAERLKGVDSTLKIQPAKLEDSAVYLCASSQRTPSTDTQYFGPGTRLTVL.

The V and J genes are TRBV4-2 and TRBJ1-5; D perhaps matches TRBD1 (5 bases). The CDR3 length is 18 residues. The V end was cut by 0 bases, the J end by 0 bases, with 15 bases between. Germline V CDR1 and CDR2: LGHNA, YNFKEQ. CDR3 in amino acids: CASSQEGGGGDSNQPQHF. The CDR3 region has the DNA TGTGCCAGCAGCCAAGAAGGTGGTGGGGGGGATAGCAATCAGCCCCAGCATTTT.

This clone was seen just once. The chain uses TRBV9 and TRBJ1-2, with a weak D call TRBD1 (5 bases). The germline V and J ends were trimmed by 3 bases and 2 bases, with 8 bases remaining between them. This CDR3 comprises 13 residues. Germline loops: CDR1 SGDLS, CDR2 YYNGEE. The CDR3: CASSDRGNYGYTF. CDR3 in DNA: TGTGCCAGCAGCGATCGGGGGAACTATGGCTACACCTTC.

The V gene is TRBV30, the J gene TRBJ2-7, with 9 nucleotides matching TRBD1. The V gene's germline CDR1 is GTSNPN and CDR2 SVGIG (reference sequence). V shed 3 bases and J 1 base; nucleotides not matched to a gene: 4. The CDR3 contains 14 residues. CDR3 sequence reads: CAWSTGTGSYEQYF. As DNA, the CDR3 is TGTGCCTGGAGCACCGGGACAGGGTCCTACGAGCAGTACTTC.

The V call is TRBV6-6, the J call TRBJ1-5; possible D gene TRBD1, 5 bases. Trimming stripped 0 bases from V and 0 bases from J, with 6 bases between. The CDR3 sequence is 15 residues long. In germline, CDR1 is MNHNY, CDR2 SVGAGI (reference sequence). CDR3: CASSYSTVSNQPQHF. The CDR3 bases are TGTGCCAGCAGTTACTCGACAGTTAGCAATCAGCCCCAGCATTTT.

The V and J genes are TRBV11-2 and TRBJ2-5, with TRBD2 identical over 7 bases. The CDR3 extends over 14 amino acids. Germline values: CDR1 SGHAT, CDR2 FQNNGV. V trimming: 4 bases; J trimming: 3 bases; junction bases outside the gene matches: 5. This CDR3 reads CASSWSSGEETQYF. The CDR3 DNA follows: TGTGCCAGCAGCTGGAGCAGCGGGGAAGAGACCCAGTACTTC.

The chain uses TRBV10-3 and TRBJ1-2; the D gene is possibly TRBD1 (6 bases). The CDR3 length is 14 residues. The ends were cut back, 3 bases at V and 4 bases at J, with 12 bases in the middle. Germline loops: CDR1 ENHRY, CDR2 SYGVKD. The CDR3 is CAISEEQGTYGYTF. The CDR3 DNA sequence: TGTGCCATCAGTGAAGAACAGGGAACCTATGGCTACACCTTC.